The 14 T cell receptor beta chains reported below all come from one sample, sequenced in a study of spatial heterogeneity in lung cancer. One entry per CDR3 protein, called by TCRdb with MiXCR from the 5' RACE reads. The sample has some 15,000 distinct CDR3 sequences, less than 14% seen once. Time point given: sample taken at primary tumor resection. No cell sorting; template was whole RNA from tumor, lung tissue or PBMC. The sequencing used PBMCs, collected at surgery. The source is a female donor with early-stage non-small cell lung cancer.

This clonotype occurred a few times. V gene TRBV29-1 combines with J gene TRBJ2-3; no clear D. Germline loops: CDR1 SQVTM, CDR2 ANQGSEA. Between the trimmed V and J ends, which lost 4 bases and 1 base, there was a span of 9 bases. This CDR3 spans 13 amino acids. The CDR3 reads CSVGQLRTDTQYF. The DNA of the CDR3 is TGCAGCGTTGGGCAACTCCGCACAGATACGCAGTATTTT.

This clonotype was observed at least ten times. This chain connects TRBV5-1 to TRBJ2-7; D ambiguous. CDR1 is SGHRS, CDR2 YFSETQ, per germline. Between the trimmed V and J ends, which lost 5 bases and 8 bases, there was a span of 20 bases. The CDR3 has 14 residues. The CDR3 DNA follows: TGCGCCAGCAGGGATGACTCCCGAAGAAGTCAGCAGTACTTC. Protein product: CASRDDSRRSQQYF. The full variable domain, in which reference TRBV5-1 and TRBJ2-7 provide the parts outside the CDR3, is KAGVTQTPRYLIKTRGQQVTLSCSPISGHRSVSWYQQTPGQGLQFLFEYFSETQRNKGNFPGRFSGRQFSNSRSEMNVSTLELGDSALYLCASRDDSRRSQQYFGPGTRLTVT.

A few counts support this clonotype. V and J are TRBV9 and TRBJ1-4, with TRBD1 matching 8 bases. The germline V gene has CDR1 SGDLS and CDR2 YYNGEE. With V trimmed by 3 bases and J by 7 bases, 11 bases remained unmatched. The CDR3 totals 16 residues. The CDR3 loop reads CASSAGTGGGGEKLFF. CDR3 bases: TGTGCCAGCAGCGCCGGGACAGGTGGGGGTGGTGAAAAACTGTTTTTT.

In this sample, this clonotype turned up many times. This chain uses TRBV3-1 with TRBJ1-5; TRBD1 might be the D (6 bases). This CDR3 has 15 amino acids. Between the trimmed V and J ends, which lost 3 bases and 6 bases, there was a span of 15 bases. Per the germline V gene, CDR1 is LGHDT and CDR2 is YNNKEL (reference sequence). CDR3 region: CASSQGRQVAQPQHF. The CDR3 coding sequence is TGTGCCAGCAGCCAGGGACGACAGGTTGCTCAGCCCCAGCATTTT.

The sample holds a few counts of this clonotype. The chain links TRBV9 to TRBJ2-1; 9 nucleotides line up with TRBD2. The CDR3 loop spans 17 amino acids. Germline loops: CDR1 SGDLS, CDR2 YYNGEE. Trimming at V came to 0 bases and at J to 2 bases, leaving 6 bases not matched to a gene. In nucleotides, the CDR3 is TGTGCCAGCAGCGTAGCCGGGACTAGCCAACCCTACAATGAGCAGTTCTTC. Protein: CASSVAGTSQPYNEQFF.

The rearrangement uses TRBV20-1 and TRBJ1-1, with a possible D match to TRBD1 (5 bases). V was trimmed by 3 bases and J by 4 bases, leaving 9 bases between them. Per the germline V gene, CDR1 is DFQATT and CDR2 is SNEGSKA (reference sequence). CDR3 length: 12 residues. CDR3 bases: TGCAGTGCTAGGGGGCAACCCACTGAAGCTTTCTTT. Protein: CSARGQPTEAFF.

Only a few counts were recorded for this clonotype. The CDR3 protein is CASSPSGYTQYF. The CDR3 nucleotides read TGTGCCAGCAGCCCTAGCGGGTATACGCAGTATTTT. The gene calls are TRBV7-9 and TRBJ2-3, with 8 positions matching TRBD2. Trimming at V came to 5 bases and at J to 7 bases, leaving 2 bases not matched to a gene. The germline CDR1 and CDR2 sequences are SEHNR and FQNEAQ (reference sequence). The CDR3 runs 12 residues. The full variable domain, completed using reference TRBV7-9 and TRBJ2-3, is DTGVSQNPRHKITKRGQNVTFRCDPISEHNRLYWYRQTLGQGPEFLTYFQNEAQLEKSRLLSDRFSAERPKGSFSTLEIQRTEQGDSAMYLCASSPSGYTQYFGPGTRLTVL.

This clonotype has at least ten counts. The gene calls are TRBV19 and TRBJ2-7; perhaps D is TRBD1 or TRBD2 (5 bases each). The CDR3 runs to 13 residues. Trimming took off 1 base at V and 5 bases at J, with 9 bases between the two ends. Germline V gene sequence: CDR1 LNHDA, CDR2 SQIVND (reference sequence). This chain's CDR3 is CASSIGDVNEQYF. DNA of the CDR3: TGTGCCAGTAGTATAGGGGACGTCAACGAGCAGTACTTC.

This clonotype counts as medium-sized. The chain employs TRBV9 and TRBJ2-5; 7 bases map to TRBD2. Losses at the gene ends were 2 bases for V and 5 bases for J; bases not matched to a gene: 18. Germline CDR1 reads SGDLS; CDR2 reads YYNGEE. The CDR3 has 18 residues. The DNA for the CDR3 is TGTGCCAGCAGCGTCTCTCCCCGACCAAGCGGGGTGGGGGAGACCCAGTACTTC. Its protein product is CASSVSPRPSGVGETQYF.

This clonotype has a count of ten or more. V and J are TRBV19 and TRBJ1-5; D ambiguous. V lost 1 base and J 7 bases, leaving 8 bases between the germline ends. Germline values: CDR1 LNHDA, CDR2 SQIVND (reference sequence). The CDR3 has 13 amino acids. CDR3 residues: CASSIGGMQPQHF. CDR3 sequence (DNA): TGTGCCAGTAGTATAGGGGGAATGCAGCCCCAGCATTTT.

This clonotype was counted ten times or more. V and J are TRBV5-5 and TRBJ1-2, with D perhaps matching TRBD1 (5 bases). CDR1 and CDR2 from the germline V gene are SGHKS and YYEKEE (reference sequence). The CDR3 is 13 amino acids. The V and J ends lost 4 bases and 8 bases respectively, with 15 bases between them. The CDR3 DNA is TGTGCCAGCAGCAAAGGGTCCCCAGGGGGCTACACCTTC. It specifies CASSKGSPGGYTF.

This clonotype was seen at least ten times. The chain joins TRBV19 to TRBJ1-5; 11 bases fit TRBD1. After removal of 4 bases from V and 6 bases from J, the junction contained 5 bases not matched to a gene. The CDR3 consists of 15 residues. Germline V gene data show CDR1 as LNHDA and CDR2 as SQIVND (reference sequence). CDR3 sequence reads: CASSTGTGGGQPQHF. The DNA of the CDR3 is TGTGCCAGTAGTACCGGGACAGGGGGAGGTCAGCCCCAGCATTTT.

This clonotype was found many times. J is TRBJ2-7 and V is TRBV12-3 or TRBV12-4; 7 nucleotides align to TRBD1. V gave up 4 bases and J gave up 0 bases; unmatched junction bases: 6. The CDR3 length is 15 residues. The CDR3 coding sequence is TGTGCCAGCAGTTCCGGACAGGCGTACTCCTACGAGCAGTACTTC. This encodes CASSSGQAYSYEQYF.

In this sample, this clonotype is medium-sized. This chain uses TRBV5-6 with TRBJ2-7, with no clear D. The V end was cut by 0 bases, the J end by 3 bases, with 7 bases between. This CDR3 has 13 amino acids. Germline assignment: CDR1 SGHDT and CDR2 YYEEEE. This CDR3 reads CASSLDGLYEQYF. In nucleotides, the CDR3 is TGTGCCAGCAGCTTGGACGGCCTCTACGAGCAGTACTTC.